This TCR beta chain was documented in a study of blood T cell repertoires in COVID-19. Per the germline V gene, CDR1 is SGHRS and CDR2 is YFSETQ. The CDR3 sequence is 15 residues long. The trim removed 1 base at V and 6 bases at J, leaving 4 bases unmatched. Here immunoSEQ multiplex PCR was the method, and the copy in TCRdb shows in-frame clones only, minus some. The sample records some 70,000 clones, around four fifths being singletons. This TCR was recovered from a man aged 50-60 years with active COVID-19. The V gene is TRBV5-1, the J gene TRBJ2-5, with 12 bases identical to TRBD2. The sample was peripheral blood. The CDR3 sequence is CASSLTSGGWQTQYF. CDR3 DNA sequence: TGCGCCAGCAGCTTGACTAGCGGGGGGTGGCAGACCCAGTACTTC.